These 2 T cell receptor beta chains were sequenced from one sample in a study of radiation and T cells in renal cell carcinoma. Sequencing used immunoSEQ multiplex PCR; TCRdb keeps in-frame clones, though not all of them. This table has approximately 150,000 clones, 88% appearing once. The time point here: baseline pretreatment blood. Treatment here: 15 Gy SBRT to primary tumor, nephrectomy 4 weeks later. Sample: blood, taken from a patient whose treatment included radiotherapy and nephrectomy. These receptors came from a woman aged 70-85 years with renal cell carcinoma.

The CDR3 sequence is CASSSHRGMNTEAFF. CDR3 in DNA: TGTGCCAGCAGCTCTCACAGGGGTATGAACACTGAAGCTTTCTTT. V and J are TRBV9 and TRBJ1-1, with 7 bases identical to TRBD1. Germline lookup yields CDR1 SGDLS and CDR2 YYNGEE. The CDR3 contains 15 residues. Unmatched junction bases numbered 6, after V lost 4 bases and J lost 0 bases.

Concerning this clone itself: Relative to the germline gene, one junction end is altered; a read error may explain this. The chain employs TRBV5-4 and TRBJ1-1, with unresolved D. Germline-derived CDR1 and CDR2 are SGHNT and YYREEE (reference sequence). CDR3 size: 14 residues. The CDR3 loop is CASSQGLVNTEAFF. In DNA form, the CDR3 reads TGCGCCAGCAGCCAAGGCCTCGTGAACACTGAAGCTTTCTTT.